The rows below give T cell receptor beta chains drawn from one sample of a study of cytomegalovirus exposure and HLA in healthy donors. Measured with immunoSEQ multiplex PCR; TCRdb has only the in-frame clones, and not every one. In the table there are 160,000 or so clones, 65% to 85% of which are singletons. What was sequenced was PBMCs. Every receptor here comes from a man in his fifties or sixties in good health and CMV-seronegative. Both conserved end residues are part of each CDR3. Fields, in order: CDR3 length, V gene, D gene, clone size, J gene, CDR3 DNA, CDR3 protein. A D gene is named only where the DNA matches it firmly. For some rows the clone size is stated as once, few or many, or as a class when expanded; others skip it.

17	TRBV7-6	TRBD1	few	TRBJ2-7	TGTGCCAGCAGCCCGAGCGGTAGTGGACAGGGGGCATACGAGCAGTACTTC	CASSPSGSGQGAYEQYF
15	TRBV10-3	NA	NA	TRBJ2-3	TGTGCCATCAGTGAGTCAACGGGGTACACAGATACGCAGTATTTT	CAISESTGYTDTQYF
13	TRBV19	NA	NA	TRBJ1-2	TGTGCCAGTAGTTTCACGACAGGTCGGGGCTACACCTTC	CASSFTTGRGYTF
15	TRBV4-1	NA	NA	TRBJ2-2	TGCGCCAGCAGCCTGACAGGCTCGGGCACCGGGGAGCTGTTTTTT	CASSLTGSGTGELFF
16	TRBV15	TRBD2	NA	TRBJ2-7	TGTGCCACCAGCCCAGGGGGAAGGCGGGGGGGCTACGAGCAGTACTTC	CATSPGGRRGGYEQYF
16	TRBV5-1	NA	NA	TRBJ2-5	TGCGCCAGCAGCTTGGCCGGGGGCGGGGGTCAAGAGACCCAGTACTTC	CASSLAGGGGQETQYF
15	TRBV19	TRBD1	NA	TRBJ1-5	TGTGCCAGTAGCCCTACGGGACAGTTAATCGAGCCCCAGCATTTT	CASSPTGQLIEPQHF
16	TRBV5-1	TRBD1	few	TRBJ2-2	TGCGCCAGCACATCGCAACCGGGACAGGGCACCGGGGAGCTGTTTTTT	CASTSQPGQGTGELFF
18	TRBV10-1	TRBD2	few	TRBJ2-2	TGCGCCATCTGGACCGGGACTAGCGCCTTTAAAATCACCGGGGAGCTGTTTTTT	CAIWTGTSAFKITGELFF
16	TRBV28	NA	NA	TRBJ1-2	TGTGCCAGCAGTTCCCCTCAAGCTAGTTACGCCTATGGCTACACCTTC	CASSSPQASYAYGYTF
16	TRBV28	TRBD2	NA	TRBJ2-3	TGTGCCAGCAGTTCCTTAGCGGGAGTGGGCACAGATACGCAGTATTTT	CASSSLAGVGTDTQYF
15	TRBV6-5	NA	few	TRBJ2-6	TGTGCCAGCAGTTTTAGCCTAACTGGGGCCAACGTCCTGACTTTC	CASSFSLTGANVLTF
15	TRBV2	NA	once	TRBJ1-1	TGTGCCAGCAGTGGACAGGTGGCGGTGAACACTGAAGCTTTCTTT	CASSGQVAVNTEAFF
16	TRBV2	TRBD1	NA	TRBJ1-6	TGTGCCAGCAGAAGACAGGGGGCAACCTATAATTCACCCCTCCACTTT	CASRRQGATYNSPLHF
15	TRBV5-1	NA	few	TRBJ1-5	TGCGCCAGCAGCTTGGAGCCAGGTTATTTTCAGCCCCAGCATTTT	CASSLEPGYFQPQHF
13	TRBV9	NA	NA	TRBJ1-1	TGTGCCAGCAGCCCGCGAGTGAACACTGAAGCTTTCTTT	CASSPRVNTEAFF
14	TRBV29-1	TRBD1	NA	TRBJ1-4	TGCAGCGTTGAAACAGGGGCAACTAATGAAAAACTGTTTTTT	CSVETGATNEKLFF
16	TRBV6-1	NA	NA	TRBJ1-5	TGTGCCAGCAGTGAAGCGTGGGGGCTAAGAGATCAGCCCCAGAATTTT	CASSEAWGLRDQPQNF
13	TRBV2	NA	NA	TRBJ1-6	TGTGCCAGCAGACAAGGGGCGTTGTCACCCCTCCACTTT	CASRQGALSPLHF
16	TRBV27	NA	NA	TRBJ2-3	TGTGCCAGCAGTCTAGACCCGGACACTACCACAGATACGCAGTATTTT	CASSLDPDTTTDTQYF
16	TRBV5-1	NA	NA	TRBJ2-1	TGCGCCAGCAGCTTGGACAGGACAAGCTCCTACAATGAGCAGTTCTTC	CASSLDRTSSYNEQFF
16	TRBV4-3	NA	NA	TRBJ1-2	TGCGCCAGCAGCCGAAACCTCGGACAGACTAACTATGGCTACACCTTC	CASSRNLGQTNYGYTF
18	TRBV15	TRBD1	NA	TRBJ1-5	TGTGCCACCAGCAGGAAAACAGGGGGCTGGACGAGCAATCAGCCCCAGCATTTT	CATSRKTGGWTSNQPQHF
14	TRBV9	TRBD2	NA	TRBJ2-7	TGTGCCAGCAGCGTAACTAGCGGAACCTACGAGCAGTACTTC	CASSVTSGTYEQYF
18	TRBV5-1	TRBD1	NA	TRBJ2-6	TGCGCCAGCAGCTTGGGGGACAGGGGGGCCTCTGGGGCCAACGTCCTGACTTTC	CASSLGDRGASGANVLTF
15	TRBV19	TRBD2	NA	TRBJ2-3	TGTGCCAGTACCGATGGACTAGCGGGCGCAGATACGCAGTATTTT	CASTDGLAGADTQYF
15	TRBV27	TRBD2	NA	TRBJ2-3	TGTGCCAGCAGTCGGACTAGCGGGGTCACAGATACGCAGTATTTT	CASSRTSGVTDTQYF
12	TRBV9	NA	NA	TRBJ1-2	TGTGCCAGCACCGGGACAAACTATGGCTACACCTTC	CASTGTNYGYTF
12	TRBV6-5	NA	NA	TRBJ2-7	TGTGCCAGCAGTTACTCCGGGGGAATCCGGTACTTC	CASSYSGGIRYF
13	TRBV6-1	NA	NA	TRBJ1-2	TGTGCCAGCAGTGAAGTCAGGGGCACTGGCTACACCTTC	CASSEVRGTGYTF
16	TRBV7-6	TRBD1	few	TRBJ2-5	TGTGCCAGCAGTCGAGAGGACAGGGCCGGGAAAGAGACCCAGTACTTC	CASSREDRAGKETQYF
15	TRBV11-3	NA	once	TRBJ2-1	TGTGCCAGCAGCCCAGCGAGAAGCTCCTACAATGAGCAGTTCTTC	CASSPARSSYNEQFF
13	TRBV14	NA	NA	TRBJ1-3	TGTGCCAGCAGCCAACCATCTGGAAACACCATATATTTT	CASSQPSGNTIYF
17	TRBV2	TRBD2	few	TRBJ2-3	TGTGCCAGCAGTGCGGGACTAGGGAGCCCTATTACAGATACGCAGTATTTT	CASSAGLGSPITDTQYF
13	TRBV5-4	NA	NA	TRBJ2-1	TGTGCCAGCAGCCAACCGGACTCGAATGAGCAGTTCTTC	CASSQPDSNEQFF
16	TRBV5-6	NA	NA	TRBJ2-2	TGTGCCAGCAGCTTTTATAGCATTTCCTTCACCGGGGAGCTGTTTTTT	CASSFYSISFTGELFF
20	TRBV2	NA	few	TRBJ2-7	TGTGCCAGCAGTGAATACGGACGGACCGGTCCAGGGTCACCGTCCTACGAGCAGTACTTC	CASSEYGRTGPGSPSYEQYF
14	TRBV19	TRBD2	NA	TRBJ2-1	TGTGCCAGTAGCCCGGGACTAGCGAGTAATGAGCAGTTCTTC	CASSPGLASNEQFF
12	TRBV30	NA	NA	TRBJ2-3	TGTGCCTGGAGTCCATTCACAGATACGCAGTATTTT	CAWSPFTDTQYF
15	TRBV19	NA	NA	TRBJ2-1	TGTGCCAGTAGTATAGTGGGGAGTTGGGACAATGAGCAGTTCTTC	CASSIVGSWDNEQFF